The next 32 T cell receptor beta chains were all read from a single sample in a study of T cells in Graves' hyperthyroidism and ophthalmopathy. RNA transcripts yielded amplified TCR beta CDR3 regions. An initial round of RT-PCR targeting the TCR CDR3 relied on the HTBI primer set. TCRdb fed the multiplex PCR reads into MiXCR, producing one record per CDR3 protein. The data show some 370,000 distinct CDR3 sequences, with around an eighth seen just once and 28% held by the top ten. Input material: blood. The receptors stem from a man aged 45-65 years with Graves' ophthalmopathy.

This clonotype came up many times. CDR3 nucleotide sequence: TGTGCCAGCAGGGCGGGAGTCGTTGGTGAGACCCAGTACTTC. This codes for CASRAGVVGETQYF. The chain is built from TRBV12-3 or TRBV12-4 and TRBJ2-5, with TRBD2 identical over 7 bases. This CDR3 is 14 amino acids long. The V and J ends lost 6 bases and 5 bases, in that order; junction bases with no gene match: 9.

The chain recombines TRBV6-2 or TRBV6-3 with TRBJ1-5, with TRBD1 as a possible D gene (5 bases). CDR1 MNHEY and CDR2 SVGEGT come from the germline V gene. V lost 6 bases, J lost 5 bases, and 11 bases lay in between. The CDR3 sequence is 13 residues long. The CDR3 nucleotides read TGTGCCAGCAGCAGCGACAGCGATCAGCCCCAGCATTTT. Amino acids: CASSSDSDQPQHF.

This clonotype has at least ten counts. The chain combines TRBV9 with TRBJ2-5; TRBD2 aligns across 10 bases. V lost 2 bases and J lost 2; bases outside the gene matches: 12. This CDR3 region has 18 residues. From germline, CDR1 is SGDLS and CDR2 YYNGEE. Here the CDR3 reads CASSVGASGSGGQETQYF. In DNA, the CDR3 is TGTGCCAGCAGCGTTGGTGCTAGCGGGAGTGGGGGACAAGAGACCCAGTACTTC.

This clonotype appeared many times. V is TRBV12-5 and J is TRBJ2-1; the D gene is possibly TRBD1 (6 bases). Germline values: CDR1 LGHNT, CDR2 FRNRAP. This CDR3 is built from 14 residues. V lost 1 base and J lost 5, with 9 bases in between. The CDR3 region has the DNA TGTGCTAGTGGTTTGGGGGGACACGACAATGAGCAGTTCTTC. Translated: CASGLGGHDNEQFF. The variable domain in full, with the rest retrieved from reference TRBV12-5 and TRBJ2-1, is DARVTQTPRHKVTEMGQEVTMRCQPILGHNTVFWYRQTMMQGLELLAYFRNRAPLDDSGMPKDRFSAEMPDATLATLKIQPSEPRDSAVYFCASGLGGHDNEQFFGPGTRLTVL.

This clonotype was counted many times. This rearrangement joins TRBV20-1 to TRBJ1-2; TRBD1 is a possible D gene (6 bases). This CDR3 has 13 residues. The V gene's germline CDR1 is DFQATT and CDR2 SNEGSKA (reference sequence). The ends were cut back, 3 bases at V and 7 bases at J, with 15 bases in the middle. Here the CDR3 DNA reads TGCAGTGCTAGTGGGGGGCCCGCTTTTGGCTACACCTTC. Amino acid sequence: CSASGGPAFGYTF.

The genes are TRBV19 and TRBJ1-5, with a weak D call TRBD1 (6 bases). The germline gives CDR1 LNHDA, CDR2 SQIVND (reference sequence). The CDR3 sequence is 17 residues long. V lost 7 bases to trimming and J lost 3 bases, with 22 bases between them. The CDR3 DNA is TGTGCCAGTACCCTCCGTTGGGGCAGGGGTCACAATCAGCCCCAGCATTTT. Its translation is CASTLRWGRGHNQPQHF.

A few counts support this clonotype. The chain recombines TRBV10-2 with TRBJ2-7, with a weak D call TRBD1 (5 bases). CDR1 WSHSY and CDR2 SAAADI come from the germline V gene. The CDR3 totals 13 residues. V was cut by 8 bases and J by 3 bases, with 14 bases left in between. Written as DNA, the CDR3 is TGCGCCAGCCGCATGACAGAGTACTACGAGCAGTACTTC. Its protein is CASRMTEYYEQYF.

This clonotype was seen a few times. This sequence joins TRBV6-5 and TRBJ2-7; TRBD2 matches at 10 bases. The V segment lost 0 bases and the J segment 7 bases; nucleotides outside the gene matches: 6. CDR1 is MNHEY and CDR2 is SVGAGI in the germline V gene. This CDR3 spans 15 amino acids. This chain's CDR3 is CASSYSPAGGGEQYF. CDR3 sequence (DNA): TGTGCCAGCAGTTACTCTCCAGCGGGAGGGGGGGAGCAGTACTTC.

The rearrangement uses TRBV27 and TRBJ1-4; D gene unclear. The length of the CDR3 is 16 residues. In germline, CDR1 is MNHEY, CDR2 SMNVEV (reference sequence). V shed 3 bases and J shed 2 bases, with 13 bases lying between them. The CDR3 loop is CASSLSPLRTNEKLFF. CDR3 in DNA: TGTGCCAGCAGTTTGTCTCCTTTACGCACTAATGAAAAACTGTTTTTT.

This clonotype was found a few times. The V and J genes are TRBV7-8 and TRBJ1-4; no clear D. This CDR3 region has 14 residues. Germline CDR1 and CDR2: SGHVS and FQNEAQ. V gave up 1 base and J gave up 8 bases, with 11 bases separating them. Here the CDR3 reads CASSLGSSAEKLFF. CDR3 in DNA: TGTGCCAGCAGCTTAGGGTCCTCGGCGGAAAAACTGTTTTTT.

The gene calls are TRBV19 and TRBJ2-1; 8 bases match TRBD2. The CDR3 runs 15 residues. CDR1 LNHDA and CDR2 SQIVND come from the germline V gene (reference sequence). The V and J ends lost 5 bases and 1 base, in that order; junction bases with no gene match: 4. The CDR3 DNA reads as TGTGCCAGTAGTCTCGGGAGGGAATCCTACAATGAGCAGTTCTTC. This gives the protein CASSLGRESYNEQFF.

The rearrangement uses TRBV3-1 and TRBJ2-3; the D call may be TRBD1 or TRBD2 (6 bases each). The CDR3 is 14 amino acids. With 5 bases removed from V and 2 bases from J, the gap between germline ends came to 11 bases. Germline CDR1 LGHDT, CDR2 YNNKEL (reference sequence). CDR3 nucleotides: TGTGCCAGCAGCTCCACGGGGGCCACAGATACGCAGTATTTT. This translates into CASSSTGATDTQYF.

J is TRBJ2-1 and V is TRBV29-1, with TRBD2 as a possible D gene (5 bases). Trimming left V 7 bases short and J 7 bases short, with 20 bases between. The CDR3 covers 14 residues. The germline V gene encodes CDR1 SQVTM and CDR2 ANQGSEA. CDR3 amino acids: CSGNYLSSGNEQFF. CDR3 DNA: TGCAGCGGTAACTATCTGAGTTCGGGAAATGAGCAGTTCTTC.

This clonotype has at least ten counts. This chain connects TRBV5-1 to TRBJ1-1; no reliable D call. The CDR3 extends over 14 amino acids. The germline V and J ends were trimmed by 4 bases and 7 bases, with 17 bases remaining between them. From germline, CDR1 is SGHRS and CDR2 YFSETQ. The chain's CDR3 is CASSQYKGLNEAFF. The CDR3 DNA sequence: TGCGCCAGCAGCCAATACAAAGGGCTGAATGAAGCTTTCTTT.

The chain links TRBV20-1 to TRBJ2-1; TRBD2 agrees at 7 bases. The junction had 4 bases not matched to a gene; V was cut back by 5 bases and J by 6 bases. Germline V gene sequence: CDR1 DFQATT, CDR2 SNEGSKA (reference sequence). This CDR3 has 12 amino acids. The CDR3 sequence is CSAPGLGNEQFF. CDR3 sequence (DNA): TGCAGTGCTCCCGGACTAGGCAATGAGCAGTTCTTC.

This clonotype was found many times. The chain recombines TRBV7-9 with TRBJ2-1; 8 positions agree with TRBD2. V lost 5 bases and J lost 8; bases outside the gene matches: 2. The CDR3 is made up of 12 amino acids. Germline V gene lookup returns CDR1 SEHNR and CDR2 FQNEAQ (reference sequence). In DNA form, the CDR3 reads TGTGCCAGCAGCCGAGCGGGAGATGAGCAGTTCTTC. Translation: CASSRAGDEQFF.

This clonotype was counted ten times or more. V usage is TRBV12-3 or TRBV12-4 and J usage is TRBJ2-7, with TRBD2 matching 8 bases. The CDR3 is 15 residues long. The V segment lost 5 bases and the J segment 1 base; nucleotides outside the gene matches: 7. CDR3 nucleotides: TGTGCCAGCAGTCGCCTTAGCGGGACATCCTACGAGCAGTACTTC. Protein: CASSRLSGTSYEQYF.

In its sample, this clonotype was seen many times. The genes are TRBV4-1 and TRBJ2-5; the D is unclear. CDR3 length equals 15 residues. CDR1 and CDR2 from the germline V gene are MGHRA and YSYEKL. Between the trimmed V and J ends, which lost 0 bases and 0 bases, there was a span of 8 bases. DNA for the CDR3: TGCGCCAGCAGCCAAGATTTAGGATACCAAGAGACCCAGTACTTC. Protein sequence: CASSQDLGYQETQYF.

This clonotype showed up just a few times. The V and J genes are TRBV15 and TRBJ2-1, with D possibly matching TRBD2 (6 bases). Per the germline V gene, CDR1 is LNHNV and CDR2 is YYDKDF (reference sequence). Deletions cut 1 base from V and 5 bases from J, with 9 bases between. The CDR3 totals 14 residues. The CDR3, as DNA: TGTGCCACCAGCAGAGTTGGAGGGAACAATGAGCAGTTCTTC. This sequence encodes CATSRVGGNNEQFF.

This clonotype was detected a few times. The chain has TRBV28 and TRBJ2-4; the D gene could be TRBD1 or TRBD2 (6 bases each). Germline values: CDR1 MDHEN, CDR2 SYDVKM. V was cut by 7 bases and J by 7 bases, with 17 bases left in between. The CDR3 sequence is 14 residues long. CDR3 protein: CASTHGGQGNIQYF. The CDR3, as DNA: TGTGCCAGCACCCATGGGGGGCAGGGGAACATTCAGTACTTC. The full variable domain, completed using reference TRBV28 and TRBJ2-4, is DVKVTQSSRYLVKRTGEKVFLECVQDMDHENMFWYRQDPGLGLRLIYFSYDVKMKEKGDIPEGYSVSREKKERFSLILESASTNQTSMYLCASTHGGQGNIQYFGAGTRLSVL.

The count of this clonotype is one. The chain recombines TRBV6-1 with TRBJ2-1; a weak D match, TRBD2 (6 bases). CDR1 and CDR2 (germline): MNHNS, SASEGT. CDR3 length equals 14 residues. V shed 3 bases and J shed 5 bases, with 11 bases lying between them. The CDR3 loop reads CASSDSSENNEQFF. Written as DNA, the CDR3 is TGTGCCAGCAGTGACTCTAGCGAGAACAATGAGCAGTTCTTC.

This clonotype was seen many times. V and J are TRBV2 and TRBJ1-2; no firm D call. V was cut by 2 bases and J by 6 bases, with 13 bases left in between. The CDR3 covers 14 residues. From germline, CDR1 is SNHLY and CDR2 FYNNEI. CDR3: CASSERRRADGYTF. The CDR3 nucleotides are TGTGCCAGCAGTGAAAGACGTAGGGCAGATGGCTACACCTTC.

The V and J genes are TRBV20-1 and TRBJ2-4; a possible D gene is TRBD2 (6 bases). The V end was cut by 7 bases, the J end by 1 base, with 17 bases between. The CDR3 is 15 amino acids. Germline V gene lookup returns CDR1 DFQATT and CDR2 SNEGSKA (reference sequence). CDR3 in DNA: TGCAGTGAACTATTCCCCGGAGGGGCCAAAAACATTCAGTACTTC. As protein: CSELFPGGAKNIQYF.

This clonotype was counted only a few times. V and J are TRBV20-1 and TRBJ1-6, with a tentative D call TRBD1 (6 bases). V gave up 6 bases and J gave up 8 bases, with 20 bases separating them. Germline lookup yields CDR1 DFQATT and CDR2 SNEGSKA (reference sequence). The CDR3 sequence is 15 residues long. The CDR3 nucleotides are TGCAGTGCGAGCCCCCCAAACAGGGATGATTCACCCCTCCACTTT. Translated, it gives CSASPPNRDDSPLHF.

The rearrangement links TRBV7-8 to TRBJ2-1, with D perhaps matching TRBD1 or TRBD2 (5 bases each). CDR3 length: 16 amino acids. V lost 3 bases and J 4 bases, leaving 16 bases between the germline ends. Germline V gene sequence: CDR1 SGHVS, CDR2 FQNEAQ. CDR3 amino acids: CASSFSRRSGYNEQFF. The CDR3, as DNA: TGTGCCAGCAGCTTTAGCAGGAGGTCAGGGTACAATGAGCAGTTCTTC.

On this clonotype: This may be a read error: a much more frequent sequence differs by one nucleotide. The rearrangement uses TRBV12-3 or TRBV12-4 and TRBJ2-7; tentative D call: TRBD1 (5 bases). Trimming removed 10 bases at V and 5 bases at J, with 12 bases between. CDR3 length: 11 amino acids. CDR3 nucleotide sequence: TGTGCCACCAGCCAGGGCAACGAGCAGTACTTC. Protein product: CATSQGNEQYF.

This clonotype was seen repeatedly, ten times or more. This chain uses TRBV5-1 with TRBJ2-2, with a tentative D call TRBD1 (5 bases). Germline loops: CDR1 SGHRS, CDR2 YFSETQ. The V gene lost 4 bases and the J gene lost 3 bases, with 7 bases spanning the gap. This CDR3 spans 13 amino acids. CDR3: CASSVTDTGELFF. CDR3 nucleotides: TGCGCCAGCAGCGTGACAGACACCGGGGAGCTGTTTTTT.

V usage is TRBV2 and J usage is TRBJ1-1, with TRBD1 as a possible D gene (5 bases). V gave up 8 bases and J gave up 4 bases, with 20 bases separating them. This CDR3 region has 15 residues. Germline V gene data show CDR1 as SNHLY and CDR2 as FYNNEI. This chain's CDR3 is CASRWGREESTEAFF. The CDR3, as DNA: TGTGCCAGCCGTTGGGGCAGGGAGGAGAGCACTGAAGCTTTCTTT. The full variable domain, rest sourced from reference TRBV2 and TRBJ1-1, is EPEVTQTPSHQVTQMGQEVILRCVPISNHLYFYWYRQILGQKVEFLVSFYNNEISEKSEIFDDQFSVERPDGSNFTLKIRSTKLEDSAMYFCASRWGREESTEAFFGQGTRLTVV.

The rearrangement uses TRBV2 and TRBJ2-1, with 10 positions matching TRBD2. V was clipped by 4 bases and J by 9 bases; unmatched bases: 12. This CDR3 region has 16 residues. Germline CDR1 reads SNHLY; CDR2 reads FYNNEI. CDR3 region: CASSGFLAGGPSEQFF. CDR3 bases: TGTGCCAGCAGTGGATTCTTAGCGGGAGGCCCGAGTGAGCAGTTCTTC. Complete variable domain (other parts from reference TRBV2 and TRBJ2-1): EPEVTQTPSHQVTQMGQEVILRCVPISNHLYFYWYRQILGQKVEFLVSFYNNEISEKSEIFDDQFSVERPDGSNFTLKIRSTKLEDSAMYFCASSGFLAGGPSEQFFGPGTRLTVL.

About this clonotype itself: A single base separates this from a much larger clone, so it may be a read error. The rearrangement joins TRBV7-9 to TRBJ2-3; maybe TRBD2 (5 bases). V was cut by 4 bases and J by 4 bases, with 15 bases left in between. Germline values: CDR1 SEHNR, CDR2 FQNEAQ (reference sequence). The CDR3 is 15 residues long. The chain's CDR3 is CASSSQSGLADTQYF. In DNA, the CDR3 is TGTGCCAGCAGCTCTCAGTCGGGGTTGGCAGATACGCAGTATTTT.

Regarding this clonotype: A much larger clone sits a single nucleotide away, making a read error possible. This chain joins TRBV29-1 and TRBJ2-7; 12 bases map to TRBD2. Germline V gives CDR1 SQVTM, CDR2 ANQGSEA. This CDR3 spans 18 amino acids. With V trimmed by 3 bases and J by 3 bases, 15 bases remained unmatched. The CDR3 loop is CSVEVGRTSGAKVYEQYF. CDR3 nucleotide sequence: TGCAGCGTTGAGGTGGGGCGGACTAGCGGGGCAAAAGTCTACGAGCAGTACTTC.

This rearrangement joins TRBV12-3 or TRBV12-4 to TRBJ1-3; D is unresolved. The CDR3 is made up of 16 amino acids. V was cut by 3 bases and J by 2 bases, with 14 bases left in between. The CDR3 sequence: CASSFWEGLPGNTIYF. CDR3 bases: TGTGCCAGCAGTTTTTGGGAGGGCCTTCCTGGAAACACCATATATTTT.